Listed here are 10 T cell receptor beta chains from one sample, sequenced in a study of Graves' ophthalmopathy and Graves' hyperthyroidism. The sequenced template was RNA, covering the TCR beta CDR3 region. RT-PCR in the first round used HTBI primers; a second-round multiplex PCR followed. TCRdb fed the multiplex PCR reads into MiXCR, producing one record per CDR3 protein. The sample yields approximately 700,000 distinct CDR3 sequences, roughly 39% seen once. Sequencing was carried out using peripheral blood. Source of these receptors: an adult man with Graves' ophthalmopathy.

This chain links TRBV5-1 with TRBJ2-5; D is unclear. Germline CDR1 reads SGHRS; CDR2 reads YFSETQ. CDR3 size: 10 residues. V was shortened by 6 bases and J by 7 bases, with 7 bases between the two germline ends. This CDR3 reads CASKEGTQYF. CDR3 sequence (DNA): TGCGCCAGCAAAGAAGGGACCCAGTACTTC.

CDR3: CASSTGGGSPLHF. The CDR3 DNA reads as TGTGCCAGCTCAACAGGGGGGGGCTCACCCCTCCACTTT. The chain recombines TRBV7-8 with TRBJ1-6; TRBD1 agrees at 8 bases. Germline CDR1 is SGHVS and CDR2 is FQNEAQ. This CDR3 contains 13 residues. V was pared by 8 bases and J by 10 bases, with 7 bases of the junction left unmatched.

This clonotype has at least ten counts. This chain joins TRBV19 and TRBJ1-2; D is uncertain. With 3 bases removed from V and 6 bases from J, the gap between germline ends came to 14 bases. Germline assignment: CDR1 LNHDA and CDR2 SQIVND (reference sequence). CDR3 length: 14 residues. The CDR3 reads CASSIWPKVDGYTF. In nucleotides, the CDR3 is TGTGCCAGTAGTATTTGGCCGAAGGTGGATGGCTACACCTTC.

The J gene is TRBJ1-3, the V gene TRBV10-3; maybe TRBD1 (6 bases). V gave up 6 bases and J gave up 7 bases, with 13 bases separating them. Germline CDR1 is ENHRY and CDR2 is SYGVKD. The CDR3 is 13 amino acids. Here the CDR3 reads CAIRRQEGNTIYF. CDR3 DNA sequence: TGTGCCATCAGGAGACAGGAGGGGAACACCATATATTTT.

This chain links TRBV12-3 or TRBV12-4 with TRBJ1-4, with D unclear. The CDR3 spans 11 residues. Trimming took 8 bases from V and 7 from J, leaving 8 bases between them. CDR3 coding DNA: TGTGCCAGCGGCGAGGGTGAAAAACTGTTTTTT. Translated: CASGEGEKLFF.

The chain joins TRBV9 to TRBJ2-7; the D gene is possibly TRBD1 (6 bases). The CDR3 totals 16 residues. Germline V gene data show CDR1 as SGDLS and CDR2 as YYNGEE. The germline V and J ends were trimmed by 4 bases and 1 base, with 18 bases remaining between them. The CDR3 DNA follows: TGTGCCAGCAGCCAAGGGGGTAGGTTCTCGTCCTACGAGCAGTACTTC. Protein sequence: CASSQGGRFSSYEQYF.

This chain connects TRBV10-3 to TRBJ2-7; 10 bases align to TRBD2. Trimming removed 2 bases from V and 11 bases from J; junction bases left unmatched: 0. The CDR3 extends over 11 amino acids. Germline CDR1 and CDR2: ENHRY and SYGVKD. CDR3 nucleotides: TGTGCCATCAGTGAGGGGACTAGCGAGTACTTC. This encodes CAISEGTSEYF.

This clonotype was seen ten or more times. This chain connects TRBV6-5 to TRBJ1-6, with unresolved D. Germline V gene sequence: CDR1 MNHEY, CDR2 SVGAGI. Trimming took 6 bases from V and 7 from J, leaving 13 bases between them. The CDR3 totals 14 residues. The CDR3 region has the DNA TGTGCCAGCAGCTCGGGATTGGGGAATTCACCCCTCCACTTT. Translation: CASSSGLGNSPLHF.

The V gene is TRBV11-2, the J gene TRBJ1-2; 7 bases fit TRBD1. The CDR3 is 14 residues long. The germline V gene encodes CDR1 SGHAT and CDR2 FQNNGV. The V and J ends lost 5 bases and 4 bases, in that order; junction bases with no gene match: 7. The CDR3 here is CASSPGSGGYGYTF. The CDR3 coding sequence is TGTGCCAGCAGCCCCGGGTCAGGGGGCTATGGCTACACCTTC.

As for this clonotype: With a much larger clone just one base away, this may be a read error. Given the absence of the conserved phenylalanine or tryptophan at the CDR3 end, a read error is likely. The chain carries TRBV7-6 and TRBJ1-4; TRBD1 aligns across 8 bases. Germline V CDR1 and CDR2: SGHVS, FNYEAQ. V dropped 5 bases and J dropped 7; count of bases not matched to a gene: 6. This CDR3 has 14 residues. This CDR3 reads CASSLGTGLEKLFY. The CDR3 nucleotides read TGTGCCAGCAGCCTCGGGACAGGACTTGAAAAACTGTTTTAT.